Each of the 27 T cell receptor beta chains below was sequenced from the same sample in a study of shared clonotypes between healthy human individuals. The data were produced by immunoSEQ multiplex PCR, yet TCRdb's version contains in-frame clones alone and is incomplete. Among over 400,000 clones listed, roughly 80% were seen once. Sequencing input: PBMCs. These receptors originate from a woman in her thirties or forties in good health. Some clones in this sample may be carry-over from other donors' samples.

The chain combines TRBV4-3 with TRBJ2-7, with TRBD1 identical over 7 bases. The CDR3 has 17 residues. Germline trimming cut 0 bases from V and 1 base from J; bases unmatched to any gene: 9. From germline, CDR1 is LGHNA and CDR2 YSLEER. The CDR3 loop reads CASSQDPTGYESYEQYF. In DNA, the CDR3 is TGCGCCAGCAGCCAAGATCCGACAGGGTACGAATCCTACGAGCAGTACTTC.

The chain joins TRBV5-1 to TRBJ2-7, with 8 bases lining up with TRBD1. The CDR3 is 15 residues long. Germline-derived CDR1 and CDR2 are SGHRS and YFSETQ. Trimming cost V 4 bases and J 3 bases; bases outside gene matches: 9. The CDR3 is CASSRTGPPNYEQYF. The CDR3 region has the DNA TGCGCCAGCAGCAGGACAGGGCCCCCAAACTACGAGCAGTACTTC.

This clone was observed at least ten times. The same CDR3 is also encoded by other DNA sequences in this sample. V usage is TRBV5-1 and J usage is TRBJ2-7; 11 nucleotides agree with TRBD2. V shed 5 bases, J shed 1 base, and the junction held 5 bases outside the gene matches. The CDR3 runs 15 residues. In germline, CDR1 is SGHRS, CDR2 YFSETQ. DNA of the CDR3: TGCGCCAGCAGTACTAGCGGGAGTAGATCCTACGAGCAGTACTTC. Amino acid sequence: CASSTSGSRSYEQYF.

On this clone: Within the sample, other DNA sequences also encode this same CDR3. The chain is built from TRBV14 and TRBJ1-2, with D hard to call. Trimming shortened V by 1 base and J by 2 bases, and 2 bases separated the two germline ends. The germline CDR1 and CDR2 sequences are SGHDN and FVKESK. The CDR3 totals 12 residues. CDR3: CASSQGNYGYTF. For the CDR3, the DNA is TGTGCCAGCAGCCAAGGCAACTATGGCTACACCTTC.

The rearrangement links TRBV30 to TRBJ2-1; 11 positions agree with TRBD2. The V and J ends lost 0 bases and 3 bases, in that order; junction bases with no gene match: 1. The CDR3 is 15 residues long. Per germline, CDR1 GTSNPN and CDR2 SVGIG (reference sequence). This chain's CDR3 is CAWSVGTSGYNEQFF. In nucleotides, the CDR3 is TGTGCCTGGAGTGTAGGGACTAGCGGCTACAATGAGCAGTTCTTC.

CDR3 in amino acids: CASRGRELLTDTQYF. The CDR3 region has the DNA TGTGCCAGCCGGGGGAGGGAGCTACTCACAGATACGCAGTATTTT. The chain recombines TRBV28 with TRBJ2-3; 7 bases line up with TRBD2. The CDR3 length is 15 residues. Trimming at V came to 8 bases and at J to 2 bases, leaving 10 bases not matched to a gene. In germline, CDR1 is MDHEN, CDR2 SYDVKM.

This rearrangement joins TRBV15 to TRBJ1-5; perhaps TRBD1 as D (6 bases). CDR3 length equals 15 residues. V was shortened by 1 base and J by 4 bases, with 11 bases between the two germline ends. Looked up from germline, CDR1 is LNHNV and CDR2 is YYDKDF (reference sequence). The CDR3 reads CATSRVQGGNQPQHF. CDR3 bases: TGTGCCACCAGCAGAGTACAAGGGGGGAATCAGCCCCAGCATTTT.

In its sample, this clone was seen a few times. A read error likely explains this, since a far larger clone differs by one base. Other DNA sequences in this specimen translate into the identical CDR3. The chain employs TRBV29-1 and TRBJ2-6; D gene unclear. The ends were cut back, 6 bases at V and 4 bases at J, with 10 bases in the middle. The CDR3 has 13 residues. Germline values: CDR1 SQVTM, CDR2 ANQGSEA. In DNA, the CDR3 is TGCAGCGTCGACTGGGCCGGGGCCAACGTCCTGACTTTC. As protein: CSVDWAGANVLTF.

The genes are TRBV11-2 and TRBJ2-7; D gene ambiguous. In germline, CDR1 is SGHAT, CDR2 FQNNGV. The CDR3 extends over 14 amino acids. Trimming took 4 bases from V and 1 from J, leaving 11 bases between them. DNA for the CDR3: TGTGCCAGCAGCTCCAAGGGCGGTTCCTACGAGCAGTACTTC. Its protein is CASSSKGGSYEQYF.

The chain has TRBV4-3 and TRBJ1-2, with D possibly being TRBD1 (5 bases). This CDR3 is built from 14 residues. The ends were cut back, 5 bases at V and 0 bases at J, with 10 bases in the middle. Per the germline V gene, CDR1 is LGHNA and CDR2 is YSLEER. The CDR3 region is CASSLQDPNYGYTF. The CDR3 nucleotides read TGCGCCAGCAGCTTACAGGATCCTAACTATGGCTACACCTTC.

The rearrangement joins TRBV5-1 to TRBJ2-3; 8 nucleotides line up with TRBD2. From germline, CDR1 is SGHRS and CDR2 YFSETQ. The CDR3 has 15 amino acids. Losses at the gene ends were 1 base for V and 3 bases for J; bases not matched to a gene: 4. The CDR3, as DNA: TGCGCCAGCAGCTTGAACGGGAGGGGGACAGATACGCAGTATTTT. It codes for CASSLNGRGTDTQYF.

The chain carries TRBV4-3 and TRBJ1-5; D unclear. Per the germline V gene, CDR1 is LGHNA and CDR2 is YSLEER. The V gene lost 1 base and the J gene lost 5 bases, with 12 bases spanning the gap. The CDR3 length is 15 residues. CDR3 region: CASSQGQSSDQPQHF. In DNA form, the CDR3 reads TGCGCCAGCAGCCAAGGACAATCCAGCGATCAGCCCCAGCATTTT.

The rearrangement uses TRBV18 and TRBJ2-1; D is ambiguous. This CDR3 is 12 amino acids long. V was trimmed by 3 bases and J by 10 bases, leaving 10 bases between them. Germline assignment: CDR1 KGHSH and CDR2 LQKENI. This CDR3 reads CASSPTPPEQFF. In DNA form, the CDR3 reads TGTGCCAGCTCACCGACCCCCCCGGAGCAGTTCTTC. Full variable domain (rest looked up from reference TRBV18 and TRBJ2-1): NAGVMQNPRHLVRRRGQEARLRCSPMKGHSHVYWYRQLPEEGLKFMVYLQKENIIDESGMPKERFSAEFPKEGPSILRIQQVVRGDSAAYFCASSPTPPEQFFGPGTRLTVL.

The table lists this clone with a few counts. This rearrangement joins TRBV27 to TRBJ1-5; 9 bases match TRBD1. The CDR3 sequence is 17 residues long. Germline lookup yields CDR1 MNHEY and CDR2 SMNVEV (reference sequence). Trimming took 1 base from V and 6 from J; bases not matched to a gene: 10. The DNA for the CDR3 is TGTGCCAGCAGTTTATTCGGGACAGGGAGGTTGGGTCAGCCCCAGCATTTT. Protein product: CASSLFGTGRLGQPQHF.

CDR3 amino acids: CASSRTGRGYTF. The CDR3 DNA reads TGTGCCAGCAGCCGAACAGGGCGCGGCTACACCTTC. This sequence joins TRBV5-6 and TRBJ1-2; tentative D call: TRBD1 (6 bases). From germline, CDR1 is SGHDT and CDR2 YYEEEE. The V gene lost 4 bases and the J gene lost 8 bases, with 12 bases spanning the gap. The CDR3 consists of 12 residues.

The chain joins TRBV7-2 to TRBJ2-7; TRBD1 matches at 8 bases. Germline lookup yields CDR1 SGHTA and CDR2 FQGNSA. The CDR3 has 15 amino acids. V lost 1 base to trimming and J lost 5 bases; unmatched junction nucleotides: 7. CDR3 sequence reads: CASSLGQGPRHEQYF. The CDR3 DNA is TGTGCCAGCAGCTTAGGACAGGGGCCGCGGCACGAGCAGTACTTC.

The rearrangement links TRBV28 to TRBJ1-1; 9 bases map to TRBD1. CDR1 and CDR2 from the germline V gene are MDHEN and SYDVKM. CDR3 length equals 14 residues. V was pared by 7 bases and J by 5 bases, with 8 bases of the junction left unmatched. CDR3 region: CASNPTGGRTEAFF. The CDR3 nucleotides read TGTGCCAGCAACCCGACAGGGGGACGGACTGAAGCTTTCTTT.

The chain links TRBV19 to TRBJ2-7, with D tentatively TRBD1 or TRBD2 (5 bases each). The germline V gene has CDR1 LNHDA and CDR2 SQIVND (reference sequence). The CDR3 loop spans 13 amino acids. Trimming stripped 4 bases from V and 4 bases from J, with 11 bases between. The CDR3 protein is CASSRDGVYEQYF. CDR3 nucleotide sequence: TGTGCCAGTAGTAGGGACGGGGTTTACGAGCAGTACTTC. Full variable domain (missing parts from reference TRBV19 and TRBJ2-7): DGGITQSPKYLFRKEGQNVTLSCEQNLNHDAMYWYRQDPGQGLRLIYYSQIVNDFQKGDIAEGYSVSREKKESFPLTVTSAQKNPTAFYLCASSRDGVYEQYFGPGTRLTVT.

The J gene is TRBJ2-1, the V gene TRBV11-2; 11 positions match TRBD2. The CDR3 sequence is 14 residues long. CDR1 and CDR2 from the germline V gene are SGHAT and FQNNGV. After removal of 6 bases from V and 2 bases from J, the junction contained 0 bases not matched to a gene. The CDR3 DNA sequence: TGTGCCAGCAGGACTAGCGGGGCCTACAATGAGCAGTTCTTC. Translating gives CASRTSGAYNEQFF.

Regarding this clone: A far larger clone is off by one base, so a read error is likely. The J gene is TRBJ2-5, the V gene TRBV5-4; D is uncertain. The DNA end is a closer match to TRBJ2-7, so the J assignment may be wrong. The CDR3 is 12 amino acids. CDR1 and CDR2 (germline): SGHNT, YYREEE (reference sequence). The CDR3 sequence: CASSSRVYEQYF. The CDR3 DNA reads TGTGCCAGCAGCTCACGAGTATACGAGCAGTACTTC.

The chain joins TRBV7-8 to TRBJ2-7; D remains unclear. Germline assignment: CDR1 SGHVS and CDR2 FQNEAQ. V gave up 4 bases and J gave up 0 bases, with 10 bases separating them. This CDR3 is 14 amino acids long. In nucleotides, the CDR3 is TGTGCCAGCAGCTCAAGATCCCACTCCTACGAGCAGTACTTC. This codes for CASSSRSHSYEQYF.

This clone was observed once. This rearrangement joins TRBV6-5 to TRBJ2-5; the D call may be TRBD1 or TRBD2 (6 bases each). V lost 5 bases to trimming and J lost 3 bases, with 7 bases between them. The CDR3 spans 12 residues. CDR1 is MNHEY, CDR2 SVGAGI, per germline. In DNA form, the CDR3 reads TGTGCCAGCAGTAGGGGGGAAGAGACCCAGTACTTC. Its translation is CASSRGEETQYF.

V usage is TRBV5-1 and J usage is TRBJ2-1, with D possibly matching TRBD2 (6 bases). The V gene lost 3 bases and the J gene lost 6 bases, with 13 bases spanning the gap. This CDR3 region has 14 residues. Germline values: CDR1 SGHRS, CDR2 YFSETQ. DNA of the CDR3: TGCGCCAGCAGCTCTACGGGACTCGTCAATGAGCAGTTCTTC. As protein: CASSSTGLVNEQFF.

Concerning this clone itself: This sample includes further DNA sequences coding for the same CDR3. The DNA of the CDR3 is TGCAGCGTTGGAGAAGAGCAGCCCCAGCATTTT. Translation: CSVGEEQPQHF. The V call is TRBV29-1, the J call TRBJ1-5; D ambiguous. V lost 4 bases and J 7 bases, leaving 8 bases between the germline ends. This CDR3 region has 11 residues. The germline CDR1 and CDR2 sequences are SQVTM and ANQGSEA.

This clone appeared a few times. The same CDR3 is also encoded by other DNA sequences in this sample. The chain links TRBV18 to TRBJ2-3; tentatively, D is TRBD2 (6 bases). The CDR3 runs to 15 residues. The germline V and J ends were trimmed by 6 bases and 0 bases, with 13 bases remaining between them. Germline V CDR1 and CDR2: KGHSH, LQKENI. The CDR3 bases are TGTGCCAGCTCCCCCCTAGCGACTAGCACAGATACGCAGTATTTT. It codes for CASSPLATSTDTQYF.

The CDR3 sequence: CASSATVYSNQPQHF. CDR3 nucleotides: TGTGCCAGCAGTGCCACAGTCTATAGCAATCAGCCCCAGCATTTT. This sequence joins TRBV2 and TRBJ1-5; D is uncertain. Germline-derived CDR1 and CDR2 are SNHLY and FYNNEI. This CDR3 region has 15 residues. Trimming shortened V by 4 bases and J by 0 bases, and 10 bases separated the two germline ends.

The chain uses TRBV28 and TRBJ2-7; perhaps TRBD2 as D (6 bases). V gave up 6 bases and J gave up 3 bases, with 15 bases separating them. CDR1 and CDR2 from the germline V gene are MDHEN and SYDVKM. This CDR3 contains 14 residues. CDR3 protein: CASSPVGGNYEQYF. The CDR3 nucleotides are TGTGCCAGCAGCCCAGTGGGAGGAAACTACGAGCAGTACTTC.